Following are 3 T cell receptor beta chains from one sample sequenced in a study of beta chain features in type 1 diabetes. Their target antigens are unknown. Expressed TCRB transcripts were sequenced, since all the RNA that had been isolated was reverse transcribed. Data came from immunoSEQ multiplex PCR; TCRdb stores just in-frame clones and leaves some out. The sample includes around 130,000 clones, roughly 10% of them seen just once. Findings and limits, study-wide: Within each of all four CD4+ subsets, Type 1 diabetes patients had TCRB CDR3s that were moderately but significantly shorter.

The sample comprised central memory CD4+ T cells from blood. These receptors originate from a man younger than 45 with type 1 diabetes.

This clone was observed a few times. This chain uses TRBV29-1 with TRBJ2-5; maybe TRBD2 (6 bases). V lost 3 bases and J lost 5, with 25 bases in between. CDR3 size: 17 residues. Germline lookup yields CDR1 SQVTM and CDR2 ANQGSEA. Here the CDR3 DNA reads TGCAGCGTTGATCTTGGGGCCGGAGGACATGGAGGGGAGACCCAGTACTTC. Residues: CSVDLGAGGHGGETQYF.

The chain couples TRBV10-3 to TRBJ2-1; 7 bases are a match to TRBD2. There are 16 residues in the CDR3. CDR1 and CDR2 from the germline V gene are ENHRY and SYGVKD. V shed 2 bases, J shed 3 bases, and the junction held 7 bases outside the gene matches. CDR3 residues: CAISEGTIFDYNEQFF. The CDR3 nucleotides read TGTGCCATCAGTGAGGGGACTATCTTTGACTACAATGAGCAGTTCTTC.

With respect to this clone: The junction differs from germline at one of its ends, possibly a read error. The chain employs TRBV5-6 and TRBJ1-1; no clear D. The CDR3 spans 14 residues. CDR1 and CDR2 (germline): SGHDT, YYEEEE. The CDR3 nucleotides are TGTGCCAGCACCTTGGTACAATCGGGCACTGAAGCTTTCTTT. Encoded protein: CASTLVQSGTEAFF.